This TCR beta chain was documented in a study of shared clonotypes between healthy human individuals. Assay: immunoSEQ multiplex PCR; the TCRdb copy retains only in-frame clones and omits some. Of about 520,000 clones in the sample, more than 95% were seen once. To note about this clone: The antigen is unknown.

The germline V and J ends were trimmed by 2 bases and 1 base, with 3 bases remaining between them. The CDR3 loop spans 14 amino acids. Germline values: CDR1 MNHNY, CDR2 SVGAGI (reference sequence). The study, taken as a whole, reports: Limitation of the genetic and exposure-history diversity represented came from the few donors.

This clonotype was sampled from a woman between 25 and 40 years old in good health. Sample: naive CD4+ T cells sorted from blood. As for subset: CD45RA+ positively selected. The chain couples TRBV6-6 to TRBJ2-6; D unclear. The CDR3 region has the DNA TGTGCCAGCAGTTACGAATCTGGGGCCAACGTCCTGACTTTC. It translates to CASSYESGANVLTF.